This T cell receptor (beta chain) was sequenced in a study of T cell responses to AZD1222 COVID-19 vaccine. In regard to this clone: Its antigen remains unidentified.

V trimming: 6 bases; J trimming: 1 base; junction bases outside the gene matches: 1. The CDR3 spans 12 residues. Germline CDR1 and CDR2: SQVTM and ANQGSEA. Study-level points and caveats: Donors in the cohort were predominantly white British and more often female, and clonal diversity was possibly underestimated. Baseline seropositivity characterized only a handful of AZD1222 recipients. Sampled repertoires all dated from after the peak T cell response.

Sequencing was performed with immunoSEQ multiplex PCR; in TCRdb, only in-frame clones are kept and a portion is missing. Found here are about 97,000 clones, roughly 90% of them singletons; the top ten hold 2.8%. This sequence joins TRBV29-1 and TRBJ1-1, with 8 bases matching TRBD1. This clonotype was obtained from an adult in good health. Source: peripheral blood, taken on day 0 of AZD1222 vaccination. The CDR3 region is CSVGQGNTEAFF. The DNA for the CDR3 is TGCAGCGTAGGACAGGGGAACACTGAAGCTTTCTTT.